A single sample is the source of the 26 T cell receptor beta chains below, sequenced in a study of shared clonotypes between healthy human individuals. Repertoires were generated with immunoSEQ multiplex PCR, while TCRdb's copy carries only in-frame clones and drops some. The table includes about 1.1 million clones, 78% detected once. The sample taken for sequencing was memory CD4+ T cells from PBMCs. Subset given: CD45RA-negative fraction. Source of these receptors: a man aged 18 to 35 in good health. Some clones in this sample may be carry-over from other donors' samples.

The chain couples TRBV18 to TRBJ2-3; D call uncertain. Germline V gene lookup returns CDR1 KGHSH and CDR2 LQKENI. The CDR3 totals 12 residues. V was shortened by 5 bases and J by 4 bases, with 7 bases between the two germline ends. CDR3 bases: TGTGCCAGCTCAAGGCCGGCAGATACGCAGTATTTT. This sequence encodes CASSRPADTQYF.

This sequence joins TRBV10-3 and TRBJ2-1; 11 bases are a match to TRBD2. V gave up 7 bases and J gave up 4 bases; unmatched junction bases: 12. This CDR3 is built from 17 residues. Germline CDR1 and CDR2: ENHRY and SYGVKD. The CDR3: CAIKGFIGTSGYNEQFF. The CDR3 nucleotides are TGTGCCATCAAGGGTTTCATCGGGACTAGCGGTTACAATGAGCAGTTCTTC.

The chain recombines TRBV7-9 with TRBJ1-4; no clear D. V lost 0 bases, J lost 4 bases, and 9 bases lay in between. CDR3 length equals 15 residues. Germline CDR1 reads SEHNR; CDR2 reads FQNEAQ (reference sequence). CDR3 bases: TGTGCCAGCAGCTTAGCGTCCCCAAATAATGAAAAACTGTTTTTT. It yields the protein CASSLASPNNEKLFF.

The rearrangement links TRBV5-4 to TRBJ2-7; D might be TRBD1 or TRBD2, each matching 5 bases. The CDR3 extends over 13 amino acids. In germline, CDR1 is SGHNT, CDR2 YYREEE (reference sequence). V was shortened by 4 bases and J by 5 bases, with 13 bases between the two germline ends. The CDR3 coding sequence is TGTGCCAGCAGCAGGGCTGGGGGAGACGAGCAGTACTTC. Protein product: CASSRAGGDEQYF. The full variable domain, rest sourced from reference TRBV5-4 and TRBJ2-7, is ETGVTQSPTHLIKTRGQQVTLRCSSQSGHNTVSWYQQALGQGPQFIFQYYREEENGRGNFPPRFSGLQFPNYSSELNVNALELDDSALYLCASSRAGGDEQYFGPGTRLTVT.

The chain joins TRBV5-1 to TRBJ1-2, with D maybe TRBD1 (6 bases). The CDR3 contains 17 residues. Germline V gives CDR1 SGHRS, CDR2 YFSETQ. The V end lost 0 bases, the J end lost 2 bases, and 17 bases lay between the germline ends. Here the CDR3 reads CASSLGLSSDRNYGYTF. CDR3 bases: TGCGCCAGCAGCTTGGGTCTCTCGAGCGACAGGAACTATGGCTACACCTTC.

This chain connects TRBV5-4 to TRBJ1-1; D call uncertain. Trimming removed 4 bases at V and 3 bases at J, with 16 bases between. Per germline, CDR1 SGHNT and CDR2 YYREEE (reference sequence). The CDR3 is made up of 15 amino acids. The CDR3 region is CASSPLGGLDTEAFF. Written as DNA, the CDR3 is TGTGCCAGCAGCCCCCTGGGCGGACTTGACACTGAAGCTTTCTTT.

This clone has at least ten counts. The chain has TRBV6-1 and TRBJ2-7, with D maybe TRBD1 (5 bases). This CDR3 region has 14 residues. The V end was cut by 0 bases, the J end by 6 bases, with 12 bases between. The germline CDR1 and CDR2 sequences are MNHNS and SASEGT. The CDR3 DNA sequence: TGTGCCAGCAGTGAAGCGAACAGGAGAGGCGAGCAGTACTTC. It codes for CASSEANRRGEQYF.

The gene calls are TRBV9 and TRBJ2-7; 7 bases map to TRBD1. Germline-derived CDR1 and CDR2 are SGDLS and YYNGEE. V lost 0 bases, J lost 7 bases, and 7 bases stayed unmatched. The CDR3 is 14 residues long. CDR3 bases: TGTGCCAGCAGCGTAGCGGGACAGCCTAGGGAGCAGTACTTC. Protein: CASSVAGQPREQYF.

CDR3 sequence reads: CASSLREGEAGFF. CDR3 nucleotides: TGTGCCAGCAGCTTACGGGAGGGGGAAGCAGGGTTCTTC. V gene TRBV7-7 combines with J gene TRBJ2-1; 8 bases agree with TRBD2. The V gene end was trimmed by 2 bases and the J gene end by 15 bases; junction bases not matched to a gene: 9. Germline assignment: CDR1 SSHAT and CDR2 FNYEAQ (reference sequence). The CDR3 has 13 amino acids. Complete variable domain (other parts from reference TRBV7-7 and TRBJ2-1): GAGVSQSPRYKVTKRGQDVTLRCDPISSHATLYWYQQALGQGPEFLTYFNYEAQPDKSGLPSDRFSAERPEGSISTLTIQRTEQRDSAMYRCASSLREGEAGFFGPGTRLTVL.

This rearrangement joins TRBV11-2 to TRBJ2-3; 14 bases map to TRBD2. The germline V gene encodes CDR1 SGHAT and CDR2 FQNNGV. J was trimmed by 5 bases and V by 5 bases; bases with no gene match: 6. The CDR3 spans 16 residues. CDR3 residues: CASSMGLAGVIDTQYF. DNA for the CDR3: TGTGCCAGCAGCATGGGACTAGCGGGAGTTATAGATACGCAGTATTTT.

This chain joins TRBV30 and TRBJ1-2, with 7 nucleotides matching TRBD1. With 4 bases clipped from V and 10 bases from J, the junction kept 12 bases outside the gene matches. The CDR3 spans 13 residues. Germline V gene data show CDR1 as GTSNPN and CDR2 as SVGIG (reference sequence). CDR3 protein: CAWKVQGGEVYTF. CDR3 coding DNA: TGTGCCTGGAAGGTGCAGGGGGGGGAAGTCTACACCTTC.

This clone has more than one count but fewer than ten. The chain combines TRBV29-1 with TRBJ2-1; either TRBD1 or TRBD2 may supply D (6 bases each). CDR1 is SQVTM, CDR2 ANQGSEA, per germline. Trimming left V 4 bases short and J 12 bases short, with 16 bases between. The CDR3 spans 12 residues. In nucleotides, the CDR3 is TGCAGCGTTGTCGGGGGCCTCGGAGGGCAGTTCTTC. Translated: CSVVGGLGGQFF.

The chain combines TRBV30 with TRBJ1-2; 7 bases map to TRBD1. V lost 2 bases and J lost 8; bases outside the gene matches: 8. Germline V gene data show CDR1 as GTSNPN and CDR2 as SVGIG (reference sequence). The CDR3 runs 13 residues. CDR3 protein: CAWSQGGSSGYTF. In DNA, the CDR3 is TGTGCCTGGAGTCAGGGGGGGAGTTCGGGCTACACCTTC.

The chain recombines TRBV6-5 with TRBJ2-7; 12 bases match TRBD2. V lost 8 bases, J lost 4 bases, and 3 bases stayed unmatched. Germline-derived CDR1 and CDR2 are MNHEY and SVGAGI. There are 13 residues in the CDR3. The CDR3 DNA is TGTGCCAGCCGGACTAGCGGGATTTACGAGCAGTACTTC. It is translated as CASRTSGIYEQYF.

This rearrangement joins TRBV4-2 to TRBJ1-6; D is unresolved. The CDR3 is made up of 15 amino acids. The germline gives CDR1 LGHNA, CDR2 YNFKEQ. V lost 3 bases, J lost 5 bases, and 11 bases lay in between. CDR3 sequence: CASSQGPANNSPLHF. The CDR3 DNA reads TGTGCCAGCAGCCAGGGCCCAGCCAATAATTCACCCCTCCACTTT.

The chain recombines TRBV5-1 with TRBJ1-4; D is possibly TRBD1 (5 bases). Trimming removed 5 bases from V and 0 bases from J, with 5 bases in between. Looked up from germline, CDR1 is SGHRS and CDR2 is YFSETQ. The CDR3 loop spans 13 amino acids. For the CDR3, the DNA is TGCGCCAGCAGACAGGCAACTAATGAAAAACTGTTTTTT. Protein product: CASRQATNEKLFF.

For the CDR3, the DNA is TGTGCCAGCAGCCGTCCCGGGACAACGTCTGAAGCTTTCTTT. This encodes CASSRPGTTSEAFF. This sequence joins TRBV28 and TRBJ1-1; tentative D call: TRBD1 (6 bases). The CDR3 runs to 14 residues. Germline loops: CDR1 MDHEN, CDR2 SYDVKM. The V and J ends lost 6 bases and 6 bases respectively, with 17 bases between them. Full variable domain (rest looked up from reference TRBV28 and TRBJ1-1): DVKVTQSSRYLVKRTGEKVFLECVQDMDHENMFWYRQDPGLGLRLIYFSYDVKMKEKGDIPEGYSVSREKKERFSLILESASTNQTSMYLCASSRPGTTSEAFFGQGTRLTVV.

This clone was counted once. CDR3 in amino acids: CASSWGRGTDTQYF. CDR3 in DNA: TGTGCCAGCTCATGGGGTAGGGGCACAGATACGCAGTATTTT. The chain links TRBV18 to TRBJ2-3; D is unresolved. V was clipped by 5 bases and J by 1 base, with 10 bases between them. CDR1 KGHSH and CDR2 LQKENI come from the germline V gene. The CDR3 length is 14 residues.

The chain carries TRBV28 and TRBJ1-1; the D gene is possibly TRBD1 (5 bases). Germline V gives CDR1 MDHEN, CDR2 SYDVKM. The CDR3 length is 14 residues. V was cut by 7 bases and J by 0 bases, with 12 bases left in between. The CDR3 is CASKVGRMNTEAFF. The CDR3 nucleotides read TGTGCCAGCAAGGTGGGGCGAATGAACACTGAAGCTTTCTTT.

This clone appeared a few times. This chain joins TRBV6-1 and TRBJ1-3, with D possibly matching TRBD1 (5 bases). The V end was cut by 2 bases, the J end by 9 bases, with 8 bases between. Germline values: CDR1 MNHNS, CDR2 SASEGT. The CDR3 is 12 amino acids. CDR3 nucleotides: TGTGCCAGCAGTGAACAGGGAGGCACCATATATTTT. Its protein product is CASSEQGGTIYF.

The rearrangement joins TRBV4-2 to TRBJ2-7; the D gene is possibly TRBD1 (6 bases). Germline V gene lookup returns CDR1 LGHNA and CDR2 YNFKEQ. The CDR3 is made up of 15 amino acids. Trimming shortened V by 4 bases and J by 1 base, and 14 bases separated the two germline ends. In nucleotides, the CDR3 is TGTGCCAGCAGCCCATCAGCAGGACAGTCCTACGAGCAGTACTTC. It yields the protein CASSPSAGQSYEQYF.

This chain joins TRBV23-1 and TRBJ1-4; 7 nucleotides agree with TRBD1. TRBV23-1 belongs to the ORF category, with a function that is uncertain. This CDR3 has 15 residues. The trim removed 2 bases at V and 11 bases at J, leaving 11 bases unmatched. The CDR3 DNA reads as TGCGCCAGCAGTCAACGAGGGACAGCGAGGGGCAAACTGTTTTTT. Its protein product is CASSQRGTARGKLFF.

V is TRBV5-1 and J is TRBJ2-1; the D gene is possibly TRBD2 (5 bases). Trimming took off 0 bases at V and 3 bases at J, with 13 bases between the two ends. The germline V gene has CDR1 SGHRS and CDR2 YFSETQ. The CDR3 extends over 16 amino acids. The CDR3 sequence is CASSLVGSINYNEQFF. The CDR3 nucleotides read TGCGCCAGCAGCTTGGTGGGGAGTATCAACTACAATGAGCAGTTCTTC.

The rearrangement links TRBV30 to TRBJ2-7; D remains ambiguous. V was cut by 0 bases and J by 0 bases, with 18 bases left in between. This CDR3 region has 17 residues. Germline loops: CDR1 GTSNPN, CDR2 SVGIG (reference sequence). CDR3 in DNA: TGTGCCTGGAGTGTATTTTTAGGGCAGATGAGCTCCTACGAGCAGTACTTC. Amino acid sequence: CAWSVFLGQMSSYEQYF.

The chain's CDR3 is CASSATGNQPQHF. Written as DNA, the CDR3 is TGTGCCAGTAGTGCCACAGGGAATCAGCCCCAGCATTTT. This chain links TRBV19 with TRBJ1-5, with D possibly being TRBD1 (6 bases). Germline V lookup: CDR1 LNHDA, CDR2 SQIVND (reference sequence). The CDR3 runs to 13 residues. The germline V and J ends were trimmed by 5 bases and 4 bases, with 9 bases remaining between them.

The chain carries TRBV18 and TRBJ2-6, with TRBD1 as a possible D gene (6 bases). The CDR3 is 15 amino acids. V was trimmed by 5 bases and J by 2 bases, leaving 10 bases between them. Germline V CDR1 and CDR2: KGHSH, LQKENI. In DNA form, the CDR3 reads TGTGCCAGCTCAGGCAGGGGTGCTGGGGCCAACGTCCTGACTTTC. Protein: CASSGRGAGANVLTF.